A selection of T cell receptor beta chains follows, all from one sample in a study of T cells in tuberculosis. Assay: immunoSEQ multiplex PCR; the TCRdb copy retains only in-frame clones and omits some. The sample shows roughly 60,000 clones, 65% to 90% of them seen only once. Material for sequencing was CD1b-GMM tetramer-negative cells sorted from PBMCs. Receptor source: an adult woman with latent tuberculosis. The CDR3 runs from the conserved cysteine through the conserved F or W. D genes are given only for firm matches. The size entry is marked missing in some rows and otherwise reads once, few, many or a size class.

D gene	J gene	V gene	clone size	CDR3 protein
TRBD1	TRBJ1-2	TRBV19	.	CASSPQGGSYGYTF
TRBD2	TRBJ2-5	TRBV10-3	.	CAISESRLGTSGQETQYF
.	TRBJ2-1	TRBV4-1	.	CASSQVDMGTAYNEQFF
.	TRBJ2-3	TRBV4-1	.	CASSQDLGARDTQYF
.	TRBJ1-1	TRBV10-3	.	CAISEGGEETEAFF
TRBD2	TRBJ2-3	TRBV11-3	few	CASSPAGDADTQYF
.	TRBJ2-5	TRBV7-8	once	CASSLGGQVQETQYF
TRBD1	TRBJ2-5	TRBV2	.	CASTTGTGTQETQYF
.	TRBJ1-6	TRBV28	.	CASSFQGYNSPLHF
TRBD1	TRBJ1-5	TRBV7-2	.	CASSSDRTNQPQHF
TRBD2	TRBJ2-2	TRBV7-8	few	CASSAARGAGDLRGAVF
.	TRBJ1-4	TRBV5-1	.	CASSSQGPRADEKLFF
.	TRBJ1-2	TRBV27	once	CASTLRGGRFDGYTF
.	TRBJ2-1	TRBV7-9	.	CASSLEGTYSYNEQFF
TRBD1	TRBJ2-5	TRBV11-2	.	CASSSGQGYQETQYF
.	TRBJ2-7	TRBV27	.	CASSLGQLRVQYF
.	TRBJ1-3	TRBV29-1	.	CSVAPAAAGNTIYF
TRBD2	TRBJ2-2	TRBV9	.	CASSPGLAGTGELFF
.	TRBJ2-7	TRBV5-1	.	CASSAGLDGYEQYF
.	TRBJ1-1	TRBV4-1	.	CASSRPGGSGAFF
TRBD1	TRBJ1-2	TRBV29-1	.	CSVRPGQNYGYTF
TRBD1	TRBJ1-4	TRBV18	few	CASSPGTGHNEKLFF
.	TRBJ2-3	TRBV9	.	CASSVQGTDTQYF
.	TRBJ1-2	TRBV19	.	CASSIREGRGGYTF
TRBD2	TRBJ2-7	TRBV28	.	CASSPSGGGNYEQYF
TRBD1	TRBJ1-2	TRBV29-1	.	CSVQTGGGYGYTF
.	TRBJ1-1	TRBV7-9	.	CASSFNRESEAFF
TRBD1	TRBJ2-7	TRBV18	.	CASSPGQGKSYEQYF
TRBD1	TRBJ2-7	TRBV28	.	CASRVPGQGLHEQYF
TRBD2	TRBJ2-5	TRBV7-7	.	CASSHPPGGKETQYF